Following are 10 T cell receptor beta chains from one sample sequenced in a study of cytomegalovirus exposure and HLA in healthy donors. With 60 Vbeta and 13 Jbeta primers, the PCR was carried out. Profiled with immunoSEQ multiplex PCR; TCRdb holds only in-frame clones, not every one. Of approximately 100,000 clones detected, 76% appear once; the ten largest clones hold 3% to 4%. Sequencing was carried out using PBMCs. These receptors came from a woman aged 45 to 65 in good health and CMV-seropositive.

This clone was detected a few times. CDR3 amino acids: CASSVPEGRNEQFF. Here the CDR3 DNA reads TGTGCCAGCAGCGTACCGGAGGGCCGCAATGAGCAGTTCTTC. V gene TRBV7-8 combines with J gene TRBJ2-1; possible D gene TRBD2, 6 bases. CDR1 is SGHVS and CDR2 is FQNEAQ in the germline V gene. This CDR3 has 14 residues. Trimming stripped 5 bases from V and 6 bases from J, with 14 bases between.

J is TRBJ1-1 and V is TRBV5-1; tentatively, D is TRBD1 (5 bases). This CDR3 is built from 13 residues. V was shortened by 6 bases and J by 4 bases, with 13 bases between the two germline ends. Germline V gene sequence: CDR1 SGHRS, CDR2 YFSETQ. CDR3 nucleotides: TGCGCCAGCAACCAGGGTAGTGTCACTGAAGCTTTCTTT. Amino acids: CASNQGSVTEAFF. The full variable domain, in which reference TRBV5-1 and TRBJ1-1 provide the parts outside the CDR3, is KAGVTQTPRYLIKTRGQQVTLSCSPISGHRSVSWYQQTPGQGLQFLFEYFSETQRNKGNFPGRFSGRQFSNSRSEMNVSTLELGDSALYLCASNQGSVTEAFFGQGTRLTVV.

In its sample, this clone was seen once. This chain links TRBV6-5 with TRBJ2-7; 7 bases are shared with TRBD2. V gave up 8 bases and J gave up 4 bases; unmatched junction bases: 11. The CDR3 is 14 amino acids. Germline V lookup: CDR1 MNHEY, CDR2 SVGAGI. The CDR3 reads CASPMERGRYEQYF. Here the CDR3 DNA reads TGTGCCAGCCCCATGGAGCGGGGTCGGTACGAGCAGTACTTC.

V is TRBV6-5 and J is TRBJ2-5; D is possibly TRBD2 (6 bases). Germline values: CDR1 MNHEY, CDR2 SVGAGI. V was cut by 0 bases and J by 1 base, with 9 bases left in between. The CDR3 runs to 15 residues. CDR3 nucleotide sequence: TGTGCCAGCAGTTACTCACGCGGGGTCCAAGAGACCCAGTACTTC. This gives the protein CASSYSRGVQETQYF.

The chain is built from TRBV5-1 and TRBJ2-7, with TRBD1 identical over 9 bases. The J segment lost 6 bases and the V segment lost 4 bases, leaving 8 bases of the junction unmatched. CDR1 SGHRS and CDR2 YFSETQ come from the germline V gene. The CDR3 has 14 amino acids. The CDR3 DNA reads as TGCGCCAGCAGCACACAGGGGGCTACGGGCGAGCAGTACTTC. Its protein is CASSTQGATGEQYF. Variable domain in full (rest from reference TRBV5-1 and TRBJ2-7): KAGVTQTPRYLIKTRGQQVTLSCSPISGHRSVSWYQQTPGQGLQFLFEYFSETQRNKGNFPGRFSGRQFSNSRSEMNVSTLELGDSALYLCASSTQGATGEQYFGPGTRLTVT.

This sequence joins TRBV18 and TRBJ2-3, with TRBD2 matching over 14 bases. The CDR3 consists of 18 residues. The V gene end was trimmed by 3 bases and the J gene end by 5 bases; junction bases not matched to a gene: 10. Germline CDR1 and CDR2: KGHSH and LQKENI. The CDR3 here is CASSPFGTSGSQGDTQYF. DNA of the CDR3: TGTGCCAGCTCACCGTTCGGGACTAGCGGGAGCCAGGGAGATACGCAGTATTTT.

The V call is TRBV10-3, the J call TRBJ2-3; 9 nucleotides agree with TRBD2. The CDR3 runs 14 residues. Germline CDR1 and CDR2: ENHRY and SYGVKD. V was pared by 10 bases and J by 0 bases, with 5 bases of the junction left unmatched. The CDR3 spells CATGLARSTDTQYF. The CDR3 nucleotides are TGTGCCACCGGACTAGCGAGGAGCACAGATACGCAGTATTTT.

The V call is TRBV7-9, the J call TRBJ2-1, with D perhaps TRBD2 (5 bases). CDR3 size: 12 residues. V was clipped by 6 bases and J by 6 bases, with 9 bases between them. Germline V gives CDR1 SEHNR, CDR2 FQNEAQ (reference sequence). This chain's CDR3 is CASRQTSNEQFF. The CDR3 bases are TGTGCCAGCAGGCAAACTAGCAATGAGCAGTTCTTC. The full variable domain, its missing parts supplied by reference TRBV7-9 and TRBJ2-1, is DTGVSQNPRHKITKRGQNVTFRCDPISEHNRLYWYRQTLGQGPEFLTYFQNEAQLEKSRLLSDRFSAERPKGSFSTLEIQRTEQGDSAMYLCASRQTSNEQFFGPGTRLTVL.

This chain's CDR3 is CASGGRETGGSYEQYF. The CDR3 coding sequence is TGTGCTAGTGGTGGCCGAGAGACAGGGGGTTCCTACGAGCAGTACTTC. The rearrangement links TRBV12-5 to TRBJ2-7, with 9 bases matching TRBD1. CDR1 is LGHNT, CDR2 FRNRAP, per germline. The trim removed 5 bases at V and 1 base at J, leaving 9 bases unmatched. The length of the CDR3 is 16 residues.

This chain links TRBV6-5 with TRBJ1-1; 7 bases agree with TRBD1. After removal of 7 bases from V and 1 base from J, the junction contained 6 bases not matched to a gene. CDR1 is MNHEY, CDR2 SVGAGI, per germline. The CDR3 has 14 amino acids. This chain's CDR3 is CASTRDSSNTEAFF. The CDR3 DNA sequence: TGTGCCAGCACCCGGGACAGCTCGAACACTGAAGCTTTCTTT.